This T cell receptor beta chain comes out of a study of blood T cell repertoires in COVID-19 (dated by TCRdb to about 2020). General notes on the study: The collaborator samples originated in the United States, Italy and Spain and spanned the acute and convalescent phases of COVID-19. The material from the prospective study consisted of cDNA or gDNA derived from T cells, B-cell-depleted T cells, or PBMCs. Subjects who had been exposed to COVID-19, were actively infected with it, or had recovered from it provided the deeply sampled blood TCRbeta repertoires that made up the dataset. The repertoires were released in a freely available public database intended as a resource for research on the immune response to SARS-CoV-2. The samples were drawn from the first 160 participants of the ongoing ImmuneRACE study and from some 1,300 subjects provided by 6 global collaborators. Sample metadata almost always included a de-identified subject ID, COVID-19 status, age in years and sex. Where available, HLA class I and class II types were taken from metadata supplied by the sample provider and were not determined by assay-based typing. Study-level results and caveats: Clinical and demographic metadata were provided uncurated, with the amount varying by source and participant.

Regarding this clone: Which antigen it targets is not known. No clone much larger than this one lies a single base away; base qualities are absent.

TCRbeta CDR3 regions were amplified from genomic DNA by means of the immunoSEQ Assay, a bias-controlled multiplex PCR. As for the authors' bioinformatics: The number of nucleated cells in each sample was estimated by amplification of reference gene primers within the assay. To quantify the absolute abundance of each unique TCRbeta CDR3 rearrangement, sequence reads were collapsed and filtered. For each sample, productive Simpson clonality was calculated by taking the square root of Simpson's diversity index across productive rearrangements. Drawn from immuneACCESS, this table holds only the in-frame rearrangements with V and J called that TCRdb kept. Clones are partly lost; checked studies trace under half to an unresolved V gene and leave the rest unexplained. V and J calls and clone size follow that table, whereas D and trimming were derived from the DNA. The sample table contains more than 95,000 clones; only one count was recorded for about 80% of them. Roughly 7.1% of the sample rests with the top ten.

Collaborating institutions collected whole blood in K2EDTA tubes following their own protocols. For TCRbeta analysis, collaborators shipped samples in one of three forms: frozen whole blood, isolated PBMCs, or DNA extracted from either of those sample types. Trimming takes 1 base from V and 0 bases from J, and the germline ends sit 9 bases apart. The CDR3 runs 15 residues from the cysteine to the phenylalanine. The read is trimmed to its CDR3 DNA, 45 bases read in frame from base 1. The CDR1 and CDR2 encoded by the germline V gene (reference sequence) are LNHDA and SQIVND. This TCR was sampled from a man aged 70 or older with active or convalescent COVID-19. The sequencing sample was made of peripheral blood. The rearrangement joined TRBV19 to TRBJ1-1, and the D gene may be TRBD1, 5 bases matching. CDR3 protein: CASSIGGRVNTEAFF. The DNA reads as follows: TGTGCCAGTAGTATAGGTGGCAGGGTGAACACTGAAGCTTTCTTT.